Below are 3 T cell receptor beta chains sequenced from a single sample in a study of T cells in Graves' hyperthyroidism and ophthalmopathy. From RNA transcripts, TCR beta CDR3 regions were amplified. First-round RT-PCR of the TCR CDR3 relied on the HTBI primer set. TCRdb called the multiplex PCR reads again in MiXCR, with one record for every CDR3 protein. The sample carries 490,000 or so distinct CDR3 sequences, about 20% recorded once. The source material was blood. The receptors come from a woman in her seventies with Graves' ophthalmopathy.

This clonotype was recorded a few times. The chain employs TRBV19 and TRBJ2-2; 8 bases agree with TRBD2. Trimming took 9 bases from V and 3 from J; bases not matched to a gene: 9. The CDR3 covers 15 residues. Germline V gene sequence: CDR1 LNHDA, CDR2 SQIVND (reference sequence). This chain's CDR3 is CASRSGGADTGELFF. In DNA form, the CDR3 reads TGTGCCAGCAGGAGCGGGGGCGCGGACACCGGGGAGCTGTTTTTT.

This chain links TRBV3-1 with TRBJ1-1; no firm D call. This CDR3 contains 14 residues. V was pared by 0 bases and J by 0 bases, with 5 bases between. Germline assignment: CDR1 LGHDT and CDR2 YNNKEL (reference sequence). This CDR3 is CASSQEVLNTEAFF. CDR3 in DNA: TGTGCCAGCAGCCAAGAGGTATTGAACACTGAAGCTTTCTTT.

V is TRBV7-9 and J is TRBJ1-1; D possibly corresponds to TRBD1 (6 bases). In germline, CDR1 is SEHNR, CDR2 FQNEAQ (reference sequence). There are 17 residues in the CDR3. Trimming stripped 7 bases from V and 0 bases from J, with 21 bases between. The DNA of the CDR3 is TGTGCCAGCAACGTCGACCTGCAAGGGGGAATGAACACTGAAGCTTTCTTT. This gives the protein CASNVDLQGGMNTEAFF.